The 21 T cell receptor beta chains given below trace back to one sample, sequenced in a study of blood T cells in healthy people across ages. A second about 7 to 11 cycle PCR used barcoded and J-beta primers. A single record per CDR3 protein comes from TCRdb applying MiXCR to the 5' RACE reads. Counted here are hundreds of thousands of distinct CDR3 sequences, around 50% occurring once; the ten biggest clones make up roughly 13%. Sequencing input: blood. The receptor set was obtained from a woman of 80 years or more in good health.

In its sample, this clonotype was seen a few times. The V and J genes are TRBV20-1 and TRBJ2-1, with a weak D call TRBD1 (6 bases). The CDR3 extends over 14 amino acids. V lost 2 bases and J 6 bases, leaving 14 bases between the germline ends. The V gene's germline CDR1 is DFQATT and CDR2 SNEGSKA (reference sequence). The CDR3 region is CSARPGHLINEQFF. In DNA, the CDR3 is TGCAGTGCTAGACCGGGACATTTAATCAATGAGCAGTTCTTC.

The chain is built from TRBV27 and TRBJ2-5; TRBD2 is a possible D gene (5 bases). The J call may be wrong; the DNA end is better matched by TRBJ2-4. CDR1 and CDR2 (germline): MNHEY, SMNVEV (reference sequence). The CDR3 contains 15 residues. CDR3 coding DNA: TGTGCCAGCGGTGGGTTTGGAGGCGGAGGAAACATTCAGTACTTC. Amino acid sequence: CASGGFGGGGNIQYF.

V is TRBV27 and J is TRBJ2-7; the D gene is possibly TRBD2 (5 bases). CDR1 and CDR2 (germline): MNHEY, SMNVEV (reference sequence). V was clipped by 4 bases and J by 8 bases, with 18 bases between them. This CDR3 region has 14 residues. This CDR3 is CASSSRPQFGKQYF. The CDR3 DNA reads TGTGCCAGCAGTTCTAGGCCCCAATTCGGGAAGCAGTACTTC.

This sequence joins TRBV6-5 and TRBJ1-1; D not certain. Trimming removed 0 bases at V and 2 bases at J, with 13 bases between. This CDR3 is built from 16 residues. CDR1 MNHEY and CDR2 SVGAGI come from the germline V gene. The CDR3 sequence is CASSYSETNPNTEAFF. CDR3 nucleotides: TGTGCCAGCAGTTACTCCGAGACAAACCCCAACACTGAAGCTTTCTTT.

This clonotype was observed at least ten times. The V and J genes are TRBV12-3 or TRBV12-4 and TRBJ2-3, with 10 bases identical to TRBD2. Trimming took 4 bases from V and 2 from J; bases not matched to a gene: 6. The CDR3 totals 16 residues. In DNA form, the CDR3 reads TGTGCCAGCAGTTCTAGGACTAGCGGCAACACAGATACGCAGTATTTT. Protein sequence: CASSSRTSGNTDTQYF.

Only a few counts were recorded for this clonotype. V is TRBV20-1 and J is TRBJ2-3; D possibly uses TRBD1 or TRBD2 (5 bases each). The CDR3 is 14 amino acids. Germline loops: CDR1 DFQATT, CDR2 SNEGSKA (reference sequence). V was cut by 0 bases and J by 7 bases, with 14 bases left in between. The CDR3 DNA reads as TGCAGTGCTAGAGATTGGGGCGACGGGAATACGCAGTATTTT. Protein: CSARDWGDGNTQYF.

CDR3 sequence (DNA): TGTGCCAGCAGCTTGGAGGGGGGTCCGCCGGAGACCCAGTACTTC. Its protein product is CASSLEGGPPETQYF. The chain combines TRBV5-8 with TRBJ2-7; the D call may be TRBD1 or TRBD2 (6 bases each). The DNA end favors TRBJ2-5, so the J call may be wrong. CDR1 and CDR2 (germline): SGHTS, YDEGEE. CDR3 length equals 15 residues.

This clonotype was detected a few times. The chain joins TRBV12-3 or TRBV12-4 to TRBJ2-1; 10 positions agree with TRBD2. V was clipped by 3 bases and J by 11 bases; unmatched bases: 10. This CDR3 contains 15 residues. DNA for the CDR3: TGTGCCAGCAGTTTCGGTCTAGCGGGAGACGGAAAGCAGTTCTTC. This translates into CASSFGLAGDGKQFF.

As to this clonotype: Since a much larger clone is just one base distant, this may be a read error. V gene TRBV3-1 combines with J gene TRBJ2-3; TRBD2 matches at 10 bases. The CDR3 loop spans 16 amino acids. Germline-derived CDR1 and CDR2 are LGHDT and YNNKEL (reference sequence). The V gene end was trimmed by 4 bases and the J gene end by 8 bases; junction bases not matched to a gene: 12. The CDR3: CASSLQSGGASVTQYF. In DNA form, the CDR3 reads TGTGCCAGCAGCCTGCAAAGCGGGGGGGCCTCTGTTACGCAGTATTTT.

There are a few counts of this clonotype. This chain joins TRBV5-1 and TRBJ1-1, with 8 bases that match TRBD1. The germline CDR1 and CDR2 sequences are SGHRS and YFSETQ. The CDR3 runs 14 residues. Germline trimming cut 6 bases from V and 3 bases from J; bases unmatched to any gene: 7. The CDR3 nucleotides read TGCGCCAGCACTCGGGACAGGTCCGACACTGAAGCTTTCTTT. This codes for CASTRDRSDTEAFF. The variable domain in full, completed from reference TRBV5-1 and TRBJ1-1, reads KAGVTQTPRYLIKTRGQQVTLSCSPISGHRSVSWYQQTPGQGLQFLFEYFSETQRNKGNFPGRFSGRQFSNSRSEMNVSTLELGDSALYLCASTRDRSDTEAFFGQGTRLTVV.

This clonotype was counted a single time. V and J are TRBV20-1 and TRBJ2-3; 13 nucleotides align to TRBD2. The CDR3 has 16 amino acids. Looked up from germline, CDR1 is DFQATT and CDR2 is SNEGSKA (reference sequence). The ends lost 5 bases at V and 2 bases at J; junction bases unmatched: 7. The CDR3 DNA sequence: TGCAGTGCTGGGGGGACTAGCGGGACCCTCACAGATACGCAGTATTTT. This encodes CSAGGTSGTLTDTQYF.

The chain joins TRBV9 to TRBJ2-3; D remains ambiguous. Looked up from germline, CDR1 is SGDLS and CDR2 is YYNGEE. The ends were cut back, 0 bases at V and 6 bases at J, with 8 bases in the middle. There are 13 residues in the CDR3. This chain's CDR3 is CASSVDLDDTQYF. The CDR3 bases are TGTGCCAGCAGCGTAGACTTAGATGATACGCAGTATTTT.

This clonotype was picked up many times. The chain is built from TRBV4-1 and TRBJ2-3; weak D call: TRBD2 (5 bases). Germline V gene lookup returns CDR1 MGHRA and CDR2 YSYEKL. The CDR3 spans 15 residues. The V gene lost 4 bases and the J gene lost 3 bases, with 14 bases spanning the gap. CDR3 coding DNA: TGCGCCAGCAGCCCGCTAGCAGGCATAACAGATACGCAGTATTTT. This gives the protein CASSPLAGITDTQYF.

The rearrangement links TRBV6-6 to TRBJ1-2; 7 bases match TRBD1. Germline V gene data show CDR1 as MNHNY and CDR2 as SVGAGI (reference sequence). CDR3 length: 15 amino acids. The trim removed 0 bases at V and 7 bases at J, leaving 8 bases unmatched. DNA for the CDR3: TGTGCCAGCAGTTACTCGAGGGGGCAGAGAGGTGGCTACACCTTC. The encoded protein is CASSYSRGQRGGYTF.

V is TRBV5-5 and J is TRBJ2-1; 7 positions match TRBD1. The CDR3 totals 16 residues. The germline gives CDR1 SGHKS, CDR2 YYEKEE (reference sequence). The ends lost 5 bases at V and 6 bases at J; junction bases unmatched: 14. The CDR3 nucleotides are TGTGCCAGCAGTCTCGGGGTGACAGGGTACGGCAATGAGCAGTTCTTC. This encodes CASSLGVTGYGNEQFF.

At least ten counts were recorded for this clonotype. This rearrangement joins TRBV29-1 to TRBJ1-4; no firm D call. Trimming took off 7 bases at V and 4 bases at J, with 10 bases between the two ends. From germline, CDR1 is SQVTM and CDR2 ANQGSEA. This CDR3 contains 12 residues. In DNA, the CDR3 is TGCAGCGGGACGACGGATAATGAAAAACTGTTTTTT. Amino acid sequence: CSGTTDNEKLFF.

This clonotype was detected a few times. This rearrangement joins TRBV5-1 to TRBJ2-7, with 7 nucleotides matching TRBD1. Losses at the gene ends were 1 base for V and 5 bases for J; bases not matched to a gene: 6. CDR1 is SGHRS, CDR2 YFSETQ, per germline. The CDR3 totals 14 residues. Here the CDR3 reads CASSLQQGINEQYF. The CDR3 coding sequence is TGCGCCAGCAGCTTGCAACAGGGGATCAACGAGCAGTACTTC.

This clonotype was counted only a few times. A read error may account for a junction end that differs from germline. This rearrangement joins TRBV12-3 or TRBV12-4 to TRBJ1-5; no firm D call. This CDR3 comprises 12 residues. CDR3 in DNA: TGTGCCAGCAGCCCGCCAAATCAGTCCCAGCATTTT. Translation: CASSPPNQSQHF.

The chain is built from TRBV5-6 and TRBJ2-1, with 7 bases fitting TRBD1. The ends lost 4 bases at V and 4 bases at J; junction bases unmatched: 8. The V gene's germline CDR1 is SGHDT and CDR2 YYEEEE. The CDR3 runs to 15 residues. CDR3 residues: CASSGRQGQYNEQFF. The CDR3 DNA reads TGTGCCAGCAGCGGGCGACAGGGACAGTACAATGAGCAGTTCTTC.

The chain carries TRBV7-2 and TRBJ1-2; TRBD1 aligns across 10 bases. Germline V CDR1 and CDR2: SGHTA, FQGNSA. V lost 5 bases to trimming and J lost 1 base; unmatched junction nucleotides: 10. The CDR3 consists of 17 residues. The CDR3 DNA reads as TGTGCCAGCAGCGCAAGGGACAGGGGAATATTTAACTATGGCTACACCTTC. Encoded protein: CASSARDRGIFNYGYTF. Combining the CDR3 with reference TRBV7-2 and TRBJ1-2 gives the whole variable domain GAGVSQSPSNKVTEKGKDVELRCDPISGHTALYWYRQSLGQGLEFLIYFQGNSAPDKSGLPSDRFSAERTGGSVSTLTIQRTQQEDSAVYLCASSARDRGIFNYGYTFGSGTRLTVV.

As for this clonotype: One base away lies a much larger clone, so this may be a sequencing read error. The V and J genes are TRBV4-1 and TRBJ2-4; D not resolved. The DNA end lines up better with TRBJ2-7; the J call may be wrong. Germline assignment: CDR1 MGHRA and CDR2 YSYEKL. CDR3 length equals 14 residues. Written as DNA, the CDR3 is TGCGCCGGCAGCCAAGGATTTGGGGTGGGCGAGCAGTACTTC. Its protein product is CAGSQGFGVGEQYF.